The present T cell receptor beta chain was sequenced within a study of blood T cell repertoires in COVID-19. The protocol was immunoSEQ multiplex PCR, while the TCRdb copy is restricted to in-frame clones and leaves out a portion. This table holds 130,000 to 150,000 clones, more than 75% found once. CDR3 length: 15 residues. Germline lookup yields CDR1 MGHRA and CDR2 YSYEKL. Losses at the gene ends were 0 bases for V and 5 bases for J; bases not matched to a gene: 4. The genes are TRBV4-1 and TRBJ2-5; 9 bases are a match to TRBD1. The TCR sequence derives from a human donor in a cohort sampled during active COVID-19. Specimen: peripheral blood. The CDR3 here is CASSQDPGTGETQYF. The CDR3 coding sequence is TGCGCCAGCAGCCAAGACCCCGGGACAGGGGAGACCCAGTACTTC.